This TCR beta chain originates from a study of blood T cell repertoires in COVID-19 (dated by TCRdb to 2020 to 2021). Some background on the complete study: Samples from collaborators originated in the United States, Italy and Spain and spanned both the acute and convalescent phases of COVID-19. The samples were drawn from two sources: the first 160 participants of the ongoing ImmuneRACE study, and approximately 1,300 subjects contributed by 6 global collaborators. Where available, HLA class I and class II types were taken from metadata supplied by the sample provider and were not determined by assay-based typing. The repertoires were released in a freely available public database intended as a resource for research on the immune response to SARS-CoV-2. Sample metadata almost always included a de-identified subject ID, COVID-19 status, age in years and sex. Subjects who had been exposed to COVID-19, were actively infected with it, or had recovered from it provided the deeply sampled blood TCRbeta repertoires that made up the dataset. The prospective study material was composed of cDNA or gDNA derived from T cells, B-cell-depleted T cells, or PBMCs. Here is what the overall study found, with its caveats: The quantity of clinical and demographic metadata differed by source and by participant and was supplied without curation.

In Seattle, one collaborating source enrolled patients while the infection was active and tracked those patients longitudinally over the course of disease. Each collaborating institution followed its own protocols to collect whole blood in K2EDTA tubes. For TCRbeta analysis, collaborators shipped samples as frozen whole blood, isolated PBMCs, or DNA extracted from either of those sample types. TCRbeta CDR3 regions were amplified from genomic DNA by means of the immunoSEQ Assay, a bias-controlled multiplex PCR. On the authors' methods: Nucleated cell counts per sample were estimated from amplification of reference gene primers within the assay. To quantify the absolute abundance of each unique TCRbeta CDR3 rearrangement, sequence reads were collapsed and filtered. For each sample, productive Simpson clonality was calculated as the square root of Simpson's diversity index over productive rearrangements. Imported from immuneACCESS, the table was reduced by TCRdb to in-frame sequences with V and J called. These copies leave out some clones; in studies compared against another copy, an unresolved V gene accounts for under half, and the cause of the remainder is not known. V and J calls and clone size are given by that table; D and trimming were obtained from the DNA. This sample gives about 410,000 clones in total; 75% to 90% of them show up just once. 1.5% to 1.8% of the sample goes to the ten largest clones.

Remarks on this clone: Its cognate antigen has yet to be identified. The record has no base qualities; no much larger clone is one base away.

For CDR1 and CDR2, the germline V gene lists SGHRS and YFSETQ. Germline trimming amounts to 4 bases on V and 5 bases on J, with 17 as the count of junction bases outside the gene matches. Its CDR3 holds 18 amino acids, cysteine through phenylalanine. CDR3 DNA is the only sequence kept; it has 54 bases, read in frame from the first base. The sequence was collected from a woman aged 40 to 55 with COVID-19, enrolled during active disease. This chain joins TRBV5-1 to TRBJ1-4; TRBD1 matches 7 bases in the middle. Sequenced input: peripheral blood. The DNA sequence is TGCGCCAGCAGCCCGTGGGGACAGACCCACCAAAAGAATGAAAAACTGTTTTTT. This translates into CASSPWGQTHQKNEKLFF.